This T cell receptor beta chain stems from a study of blood T cell repertoires in COVID-19. Study overall: Nucleic acid was either cDNA or gDNA, and it came from T cells, B-cell-depleted T cells, or PBMCs.

Germline CDR1 and CDR2: SEHNR and FQNEAQ (reference sequence). The CDR3 loop spans 12 amino acids. Germline trimming cut 5 bases from V and 5 bases from J; bases unmatched to any gene: 2. How the authors handled the data: For nucleated cells, counts were estimated from reference gene primer amplification. Measured with immunoSEQ multiplex PCR; TCRdb has only the in-frame clones, and not every one. V and J calls plus clone size are reproduced from that table; the DNA served to infer D and trimming. This sample has roughly 50,000 clones; roughly 85% occur once, and the top ten carry roughly a tenth. Sample: peripheral blood. The origin of this receptor is a human donor in a cohort sampled during active COVID-19. V usage is TRBV7-9 and J usage is TRBJ2-7, with 8 bases lining up with TRBD1. CDR3 region: CASSPGQDEQYF. The CDR3 DNA follows: TGTGCCAGCAGCCCGGGACAGGACGAGCAGTACTTC.